This T cell receptor beta chain was sequenced during a study of T cell repertoires in cytomegalovirus infection. On the study more broadly: HLA-B-restricted CMV epitopes that are well studied, plus recently identified HLA-C-restricted ones, were used by the study. Based on public TCR beta signatures, there were indications of CMV infection and of a matching HLA type. Findings and caveats of the study: Summed public TCR beta family frequency identified CMV carriers bearing the relevant HLA. HLA-C-restricted, CMV-specific TCR beta clonotypes were dominant ex vivo.

TCRdb re-called the reads with MiXCR, one entry per CDR3 protein. Here the sample spans roughly 990,000 distinct CDR3 sequences, 30% to 40% being singletons. A note on this clonotype: Its antigen is not identified.

V lost 3 bases to trimming and J lost 8 bases, with 11 bases between them. This CDR3 is 13 amino acids long. The germline V gene encodes CDR1 MNHNY and CDR2 SVGAGI (reference sequence). The chain is built from TRBV6-6 and TRBJ2-1; perhaps D is TRBD1 or TRBD2 (5 bases each). Sample: cultured CD8+ T cells from PBMCs, taken from culture after CMV antigen stimulation. The source of this sequence is a human donor in good health (CMV status not recorded). Some clones in this sample may be carry-over from other donors' samples. This CDR3 reads CASSYEGPDEQFF. CDR3 DNA sequence: TGTGCCAGCAGTTATGAGGGGCCAGATGAGCAGTTCTTC.